This T cell receptor (beta chain) is drawn from a study of T cell repertoires in cytomegalovirus infection. Study-level results: HLA-C-restricted CMV clonotypes gave the most frequent clonotype in two of eight donors.

A remark on this clonotype: Its antigen is unidentified.

TCRdb re-called the reads through MiXCR, storing one row per CDR3 protein. The sample holds around 740,000 distinct CDR3 sequences, approximately 40% seen once. The sequence was collected from a human donor in good health (CMV status not recorded). Some clones in this sample may be carry-over from other donors' samples. Sequencing was done on a sample of PBMCs.

The CDR3 DNA reads TGTGCCAGCAGCCAGCCGTACTTC. Amino acid sequence: CASSQPYF. The rearrangement joins TRBV14 to TRBJ2-5; unclear D gene. Between the trimmed V and J ends, which lost 3 bases and 13 bases, there was a span of 3 bases. The CDR3 sequence is 8 residues long. Germline assignment: CDR1 SGHDN and CDR2 FVKESK.